This T cell receptor (beta chain) emerged from a study of blood T cells in healthy people across ages. Study details: Template switching retrieved approximately one barcoded beta molecule for each two T cells. General study points: Measured against age, TCR beta diversity per million T cells decreased in a roughly linear manner.

The sample holds a few counts of this clonotype. What it binds is not known. Primers used in a second PCR of roughly 6 to 12 cycles were a sample-barcoded 5' primer and a J-beta primer mix. Every cDNA molecule carried a tag from a template-switch adaptor bearing 12 random nucleotides. TCRdb processed the 5' RACE reads anew with MiXCR; each CDR3 protein has one entry. The sample lists hundreds of thousands of distinct CDR3 sequences; 52% were seen once. Total RNA, at least 6 micrograms per sample, came from PBMCs. Sequencing was carried out using blood. The receptor's source is a man aged 55 to 70 in good health.

The CDR3 region is CASSLVARDNEQFF. The DNA for the CDR3 is TGTGCCAGCAGCTTGGTAGCGCGGGACAATGAGCAGTTCTTC. V is TRBV5-6 and J is TRBJ2-1, with a weak D call TRBD2 (5 bases). CDR3 length: 14 residues. The germline V gene has CDR1 SGHDT and CDR2 YYEEEE. V was pared by 0 bases and J by 5 bases, with 9 bases between.